Below, 2 T cell receptor beta chains from the same sample are listed, as sequenced in a study of cytomegalovirus exposure and HLA in healthy donors. Primers: 60 Vbeta forward and 13 Jbeta reverse. Repertoires were generated with immunoSEQ multiplex PCR, while TCRdb's copy carries only in-frame clones and drops some. The sample records tens of thousands of clones, approximately 81% being singletons. The sequencing sample was made of PBMCs. The receptors here all came from a girl aged 2-15 years in good health and CMV-seropositive.

The chain combines TRBV4-2 with TRBJ2-5; TRBD1 might be the D (5 bases). Germline V lookup: CDR1 LGHNA, CDR2 YNFKEQ. V lost 2 bases and J lost 4, with 8 bases in between. CDR3 length: 13 amino acids. In DNA, the CDR3 is TGTGCCAGCAGCCAAAGGGGCGGAGAGACCCAGTACTTC. Translating it yields CASSQRGGETQYF.

The chain links TRBV18 to TRBJ1-5; TRBD1 aligns across 7 bases. The CDR3 is 15 amino acids. Germline V gives CDR1 KGHSH, CDR2 LQKENI. Losses at the gene ends were 5 bases for V and 1 base for J; bases not matched to a gene: 5. CDR3 residues: CASSSATGSNQPQHF. In DNA, the CDR3 is TGTGCCAGCTCAAGCGCGACAGGGAGCAATCAGCCCCAGCATTTT.